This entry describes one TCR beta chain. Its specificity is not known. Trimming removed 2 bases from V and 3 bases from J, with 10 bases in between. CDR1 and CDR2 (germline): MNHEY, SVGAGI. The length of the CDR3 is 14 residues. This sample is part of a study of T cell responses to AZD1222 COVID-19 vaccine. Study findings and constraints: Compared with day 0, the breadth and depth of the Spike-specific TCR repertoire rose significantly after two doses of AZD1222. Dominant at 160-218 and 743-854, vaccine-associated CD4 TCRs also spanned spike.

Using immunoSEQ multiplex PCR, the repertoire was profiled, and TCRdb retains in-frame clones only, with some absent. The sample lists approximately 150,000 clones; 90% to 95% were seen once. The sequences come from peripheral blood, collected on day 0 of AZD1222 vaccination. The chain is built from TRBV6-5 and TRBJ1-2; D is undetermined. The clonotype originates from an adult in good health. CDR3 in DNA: TGTGCCAGCAGTTACACCAACGCTGACTATGGCTACACCTTC. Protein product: CASSYTNADYGYTF.